This T cell receptor (beta chain) was profiled in a study of liver allograft versus peripheral blood T cells. In the study overall: Peripheral blood of the recipients supplied T cell receptor repertoires that were compared with those in transplanted livers.

On this clonotype: The target antigen is unknown.

Study-level points and caveats: Reported data describe T cell receptor repertoires within liver allografts as differing from those in peripheral blood.

CDR1 is MNHEY, CDR2 SVGEGT, per germline. V lost 0 bases, J lost 4 bases, and 9 bases stayed unmatched. This CDR3 has 17 amino acids. TCRdb reprocessed the reads via MiXCR and lists one record per CDR3 protein. The sample lists approximately 12,000 distinct CDR3 sequences; 20% to 25% were seen once. The chain carries TRBV6-2 or TRBV6-3 and TRBJ2-1; 7 bases are a match to TRBD2. The sequence was obtained from a human patient who had a liver transplant. Some T cells may be supplied by the graft donor. The chain's CDR3 is CASSYSPSGLRYNEQFF. CDR3 nucleotides: TGTGCCAGCAGTTACTCACCTAGCGGCCTGCGGTACAATGAGCAGTTCTTC.